These 13 T cell receptor beta chains were all obtained from the same sample, sequenced in a study of shared T cell receptors in the human thymus. Only in-frame clones appear in the TCRdb table, and some are missing; sequencing was by immunoSEQ multiplex PCR. This sample has 500,000 to 750,000 clones, with roughly 90% found just once. This sample was shared with a second study, whose subject was human thymus T cells.

Sequencing used thymocytes. The receptors shown here come from a boy younger than two with a congenital heart defect.

The rearrangement joins TRBV5-5 to TRBJ2-7; TRBD2 is a possible D gene (5 bases). Per germline, CDR1 SGHKS and CDR2 YYEKEE (reference sequence). The CDR3 sequence is 14 residues long. V dropped 0 bases and J dropped 2 bases, with 9 bases sitting between them. As DNA, the CDR3 is TGTGCCAGCAGCTTGGACGGGGTAGCCTACGAGCAGTACTTC. This codes for CASSLDGVAYEQYF.

This clone was detected once. The chain recombines TRBV19 with TRBJ2-7, with 15 bases that match TRBD2. Germline CDR1 is LNHDA and CDR2 is SQIVND (reference sequence). The ends lost 3 bases at V and 5 bases at J; junction bases unmatched: 5. The CDR3 contains 16 residues. This CDR3 reads CASSIGLAGGYHEQYF. As DNA, the CDR3 is TGTGCCAGTAGTATCGGACTAGCGGGAGGGTACCACGAGCAGTACTTC.

This chain links TRBV2 with TRBJ2-3, with 8 bases lining up with TRBD2. Germline V lookup: CDR1 SNHLY, CDR2 FYNNEI. V gave up 10 bases and J gave up 0 bases; unmatched junction bases: 3. The CDR3 covers 13 residues. CDR3 DNA sequence: TGTGCCACCAAGCGGGGGAGCACAGATACGCAGTATTTT. Its protein is CATKRGSTDTQYF. The entire variable domain, with the rest obtained from reference TRBV2 and TRBJ2-3, is as follows: EPEVTQTPSHQVTQMGQEVILRCVPISNHLYFYWYRQILGQKVEFLVSFYNNEISEKSEIFDDQFSVERPDGSNFTLKIRSTKLEDSAMYFCATKRGSTDTQYFGPGTRLTVL.

This clone was seen a single time. The chain is built from TRBV11-2 and TRBJ2-1; maybe TRBD2 (6 bases). This CDR3 spans 15 amino acids. V lost 1 base to trimming and J lost 7 bases, with 14 bases between them. Germline loops: CDR1 SGHAT, CDR2 FQNNGV. The CDR3 loop is CASSLVRGERNEQFF. In DNA, the CDR3 is TGTGCCAGCAGCTTAGTTCGCGGGGAGCGTAATGAGCAGTTCTTC.

This clone was seen only once. This chain links TRBV4-3 with TRBJ1-3; D is unclear. Germline CDR1 LGHNA, CDR2 YSLEER. CDR3 length equals 17 residues. The V end was cut by 1 base, the J end by 6 bases, with 19 bases between. This CDR3 reads CASSQGYKGAPANTIYF. The CDR3 bases are TGCGCCAGCAGCCAAGGGTATAAGGGAGCCCCCGCAAACACCATATATTTT.

V usage is TRBV6-4 and J usage is TRBJ2-1, with 8 bases identical to TRBD1. CDR3 length: 20 residues. CDR1 is MRHNA and CDR2 is SNTAGT in the germline V gene. Trimming removed 2 bases from V and 0 bases from J; junction bases left unmatched: 15. The CDR3 bases are TGTGCCAGCAGTGACCCCTTGACAGGGGAATGGCACTTCTCCTACAATGAGCAGTTCTTC. Protein sequence: CASSDPLTGEWHFSYNEQFF.

The rearrangement joins TRBV4-2 to TRBJ2-1; tentatively, D is TRBD2 (6 bases). Germline values: CDR1 LGHNA, CDR2 YNFKEQ. Trimming pared 0 bases from V and 9 bases from J, leaving 6 bases between. There are 12 residues in the CDR3. The CDR3 loop is CASSQEEGEQFF. The CDR3 DNA reads TGTGCCAGCAGCCAAGAGGAGGGTGAGCAGTTCTTC.

This clone was observed a few times. The gene calls are TRBV4-3 and TRBJ2-7, with D maybe TRBD1 (6 bases). CDR3 length: 13 amino acids. The V end lost 4 bases, the J end lost 5 bases, and 12 bases lay between the germline ends. Germline-derived CDR1 and CDR2 are LGHNA and YSLEER. The CDR3 spells CASSRSTGHEQYF. Here the CDR3 DNA reads TGCGCCAGCAGCCGATCGACAGGTCACGAGCAGTACTTC.

The chain is built from TRBV6-5 and TRBJ1-1; TRBD1 aligns across 9 bases. The CDR3 is 14 residues long. Trimming cost V 6 bases and J 5 bases; bases outside gene matches: 7. Germline CDR1 and CDR2: MNHEY and SVGAGI. The CDR3 DNA sequence: TGTGCCAGCAGCCGACAGGGGGGAAGGACTGAAGCTTTCTTT. Translating it yields CASSRQGGRTEAFF.

This chain links TRBV7-2 with TRBJ1-1, with no clear D. Germline-derived CDR1 and CDR2 are SGHTA and FQGNSA. The V and J ends lost 5 bases and 1 base respectively, with 14 bases between them. The CDR3 runs 15 residues. The CDR3 reads CASSPVFGRNTEAFF. The CDR3 nucleotides are TGTGCCAGCAGCCCCGTCTTCGGGAGGAACACTGAAGCTTTCTTT.

The chain links TRBV7-9 to TRBJ1-4, with a weak D call TRBD1 (5 bases). Germline V gene lookup returns CDR1 SEHNR and CDR2 FQNEAQ (reference sequence). The CDR3 runs to 14 residues. V lost 7 bases to trimming and J lost 7 bases, with 16 bases between them. CDR3: CASMGGAGPEKLFF. DNA of the CDR3: TGTGCCAGCATGGGAGGGGCAGGGCCTGAAAAACTGTTTTTT.

Turning to this clone: The same CDR3 also results from other DNA sequences found in this sample. CDR3 DNA: TGTGCCTCACTTAGCTGCCAGTCGAACACCGGGGAGCTGTTTTTT. Translated: CASLSCQSNTGELFF. The rearrangement links TRBV30 to TRBJ2-2; D ambiguous. CDR3 length: 15 amino acids. The V end lost 7 bases, the J end lost 0 bases, and 15 bases lay between the germline ends. Germline CDR1 GTSNPN, CDR2 SVGIG (reference sequence).

As for this clone: Given the absence of the conserved phenylalanine or tryptophan at the CDR3 end, a read error is likely. This chain joins TRBV5-1 and TRBJ2-7; 7 positions agree with TRBD2. V lost 4 bases to trimming and J lost 7 bases; unmatched junction nucleotides: 17. Germline V lookup: CDR1 SGHRS, CDR2 YFSETQ. The CDR3 has 16 residues. Written as DNA, the CDR3 is TGCGCCAGCAGCGTGACCGGGGGGATCCAACGGGAGGAGCAGTACCTC. It encodes CASSVTGGIQREEQYL.